This T cell receptor beta chain originates from a study of blood T cell repertoires in COVID-19. Study at large: Spain, Italy and the United States supplied samples that represented acute and convalescent COVID-19. PBMCs, B-cell-depleted T cells, or T cells were the source of the cDNA or gDNA that made up the material.

The CDR3 contains 18 residues. Germline V CDR1 and CDR2: MGHRA, YSYEKL. The trim removed 1 base at V and 7 bases at J, leaving 15 bases unmatched. Original handling: From reference gene primer amplification, estimates of nucleated cell counts were derived. Only in-frame clones appear in the TCRdb table, and some are missing; sequencing was by immunoSEQ multiplex PCR. That table gives V, J and clone size, and the DNA gave D and trimming. The data contain roughly 280,000 clones, around 90% of them singletons. This sequence joins TRBV4-1 and TRBJ2-1, with 8 positions matching TRBD2. The TCR originated in a woman aged 45-65 years who had recovered from COVID-19. The sample was peripheral blood. CDR3 coding DNA: TGCGCCAGCAGCCAAGGAGGTAGAGGACGGGGGGGCGGGAATGAGCAGTTCTTC. Its translation is CASSQGGRGRGGGNEQFF.